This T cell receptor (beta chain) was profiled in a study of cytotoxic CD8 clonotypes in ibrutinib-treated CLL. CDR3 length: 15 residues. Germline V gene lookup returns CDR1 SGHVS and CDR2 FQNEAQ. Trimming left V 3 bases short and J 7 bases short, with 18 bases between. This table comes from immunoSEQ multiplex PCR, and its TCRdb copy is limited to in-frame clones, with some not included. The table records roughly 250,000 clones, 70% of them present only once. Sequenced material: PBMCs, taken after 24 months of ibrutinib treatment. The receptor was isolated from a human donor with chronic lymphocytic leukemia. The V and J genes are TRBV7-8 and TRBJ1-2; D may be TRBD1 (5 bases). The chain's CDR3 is CASSFPYRGEGGYTF. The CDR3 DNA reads TGTGCCAGCAGCTTTCCCTACCGAGGGGAGGGTGGCTACACCTTC.